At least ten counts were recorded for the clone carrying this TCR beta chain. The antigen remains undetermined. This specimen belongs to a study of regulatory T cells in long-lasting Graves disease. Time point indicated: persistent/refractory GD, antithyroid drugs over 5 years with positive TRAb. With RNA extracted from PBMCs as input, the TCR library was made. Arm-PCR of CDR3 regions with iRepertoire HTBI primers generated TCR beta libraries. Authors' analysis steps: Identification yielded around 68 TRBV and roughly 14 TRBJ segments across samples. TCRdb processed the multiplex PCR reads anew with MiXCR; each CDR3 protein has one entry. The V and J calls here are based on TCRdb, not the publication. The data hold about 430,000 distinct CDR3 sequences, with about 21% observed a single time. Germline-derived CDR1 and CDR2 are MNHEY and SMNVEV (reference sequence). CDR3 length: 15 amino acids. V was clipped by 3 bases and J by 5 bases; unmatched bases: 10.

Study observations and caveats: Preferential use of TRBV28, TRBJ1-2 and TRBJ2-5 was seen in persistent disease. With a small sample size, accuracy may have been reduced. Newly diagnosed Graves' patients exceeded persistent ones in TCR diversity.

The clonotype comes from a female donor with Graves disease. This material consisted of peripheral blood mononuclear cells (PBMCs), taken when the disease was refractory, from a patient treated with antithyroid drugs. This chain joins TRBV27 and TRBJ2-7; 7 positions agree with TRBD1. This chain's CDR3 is CASSFEGTARDEQYF. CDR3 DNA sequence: TGTGCCAGCAGTTTCGAAGGGACAGCAAGGGACGAGCAGTACTTC.